These 12 T cell receptor beta chains originate from one sample sequenced in a study of regulatory T cells in long-lasting Graves disease. Noted time point: newly diagnosed GD, antithyroid drugs for less than 3 months. Researchers made the TCR library from RNA that was extracted from PBMCs. The authors built TCR beta libraries using iRepertoire HTBI primers and Arm-PCR of CDR3 regions. TCRdb reprocessed the multiplex PCR reads with MiXCR, giving one entry per CDR3 protein. The table has hundreds of thousands of distinct CDR3 sequences, about 16% seen once. The data also belong to a second study, concerning T cells in Graves' hyperthyroidism and ophthalmopathy.

The specimen was peripheral blood mononuclear cells (PBMCs), collected at new diagnosis, from a patient treated with antithyroid drugs. The origin of the receptors is a woman between 40 and 65 years old with Graves disease.

This clonotype occurred a few times. The chain recombines TRBV5-1 with TRBJ1-5; no reliable D call. The CDR3 runs to 17 residues. Germline CDR1 SGHRS, CDR2 YFSETQ. Trimming left V 6 bases short and J 0 bases short, with 19 bases between. The CDR3 region has the DNA TGCGCCAGCATTAACCGTCGAAGGCGGCTTAGCAATCAGCCCCAGCATTTT. Encoded protein: CASINRRRRLSNQPQHF.

This clonotype was recorded at least ten times. This chain connects TRBV3-1 to TRBJ2-5, with D uncertain. CDR1 is LGHDT, CDR2 YNNKEL, per germline (reference sequence). The CDR3 contains 12 residues. With 2 bases removed from V and 1 base from J, the gap between germline ends came to 2 bases. As DNA, the CDR3 is TGTGCCAGCAGCCAATTCCAAGAGACCCAGTACTTC. Encoded protein: CASSQFQETQYF.

This clonotype was detected ten times or more. The genes are TRBV19 and TRBJ1-1, with D unclear. The germline V gene encodes CDR1 LNHDA and CDR2 SQIVND (reference sequence). This CDR3 contains 14 residues. Trimming left V 7 bases short and J 1 base short, with 13 bases between. CDR3 sequence (DNA): TGTGCCAGTAAAAAAGGGATCGGGAACACTGAAGCTTTCTTT. Protein sequence: CASKKGIGNTEAFF. Complete variable domain (other parts from reference TRBV19 and TRBJ1-1): DGGITQSPKYLFRKEGQNVTLSCEQNLNHDAMYWYRQDPGQGLRLIYYSQIVNDFQKGDIAEGYSVSREKKESFPLTVTSAQKNPTAFYLCASKKGIGNTEAFFGQGTRLTVV.

This clonotype was picked up many times. V and J are TRBV12-3 or TRBV12-4 and TRBJ2-3; D is tentatively TRBD1 or TRBD2 (5 bases each). V dropped 4 bases and J dropped 6 bases, with 11 bases sitting between them. This CDR3 is built from 13 residues. The DNA for the CDR3 is TGTGCCAGCAGTTATCCGGGGCCCGATACGCAGTATTTT. Residues: CASSYPGPDTQYF.

The chain has TRBV20-1 and TRBJ2-7; 11 nucleotides align to TRBD2. The CDR3 extends over 15 amino acids. V trimming: 6 bases; J trimming: 0 bases; junction bases outside the gene matches: 7. Germline CDR1 DFQATT, CDR2 SNEGSKA (reference sequence). The chain's CDR3 is CSALLAGGPSYEQYF. The CDR3, as DNA: TGCAGTGCCCTCCTAGCGGGGGGACCCTCCTACGAGCAGTACTTC.

This clonotype was observed a few times. The chain joins TRBV6-1 to TRBJ1-5, with D possibly TRBD1 on 6 matching bases. The CDR3 sequence is 15 residues long. The V end lost 7 bases, the J end lost 6 bases, and 19 bases lay between the germline ends. Germline V gene lookup returns CDR1 MNHNS and CDR2 SASEGT. In DNA, the CDR3 is TGTGCCAGCACCCTTACGGGGGGACAAGTTCAGCCCCAGCATTTT. It specifies CASTLTGGQVQPQHF.

At least ten counts were recorded for this clonotype. The chain links TRBV30 to TRBJ2-1; TRBD2 agrees at 9 bases. The V and J ends lost 3 bases and 11 bases, in that order; junction bases with no gene match: 11. CDR3 size: 14 residues. Germline lookup yields CDR1 GTSNPN and CDR2 SVGIG (reference sequence). In DNA, the CDR3 is TGTGCCTGGAGGGCTAGCGGGGAACGTGGAAAGCAGTTCTTC. This sequence encodes CAWRASGERGKQFF.

The chain combines TRBV5-4 with TRBJ2-3; 12 positions match TRBD2. The germline V gene encodes CDR1 SGHNT and CDR2 YYREEE (reference sequence). V lost 7 bases to trimming and J lost 1 base; unmatched junction nucleotides: 4. The length of the CDR3 is 15 residues. CDR3: CASGRTSGGTDTQYF. The CDR3 bases are TGTGCCAGCGGTAGGACTAGCGGGGGCACAGATACGCAGTATTTT.

The chain joins TRBV6-9 to TRBJ1-1; no clear D gene. Trimming cost V 2 bases and J 1 base, with 8 bases left between them. CDR3 length equals 14 residues. Per the germline V gene, CDR1 is MNHGY and CDR2 is SVAAGI. The chain's CDR3 is CASSYGMSNTEAFF. The CDR3 DNA is TGTGCCAGCAGTTATGGGATGTCGAACACTGAAGCTTTCTTT.

This clonotype showed up just once. With a much larger clone just one base away, this may be a read error. Since the CDR3 does not end with the conserved phenylalanine or tryptophan, this likely comes from a read error. The V call is TRBV6-2 or TRBV6-3, the J call TRBJ1-1, with D uncertain. The V and J ends lost 7 bases and 11 bases respectively, with 17 bases between them. This CDR3 has 12 residues. The germline gives CDR1 MNHEY, CDR2 SVGEGT. This chain's CDR3 is CASTSSALKAFS. The CDR3 DNA sequence: TGTGCCAGCACTTCCAGTGCTTTGAAGGCTTTCTCT.

This clonotype showed up just a few times. The chain joins TRBV29-1 to TRBJ2-3, with a tentative D call TRBD2 (5 bases). CDR1 and CDR2 (germline): SQVTM, ANQGSEA. This CDR3 is 13 amino acids long. With 4 bases removed from V and 0 bases from J, the gap between germline ends came to 8 bases. CDR3 in amino acids: CSVGEISTDTQYF. The CDR3 nucleotides are TGCAGCGTTGGGGAGATCAGCACAGATACGCAGTATTTT.

This clonotype was observed a handful of times. The chain uses TRBV4-1 and TRBJ1-1; D is ambiguous. CDR1 is MGHRA and CDR2 is YSYEKL in the germline V gene. Deletions cut 3 bases from V and 3 bases from J, with 17 bases between. The length of the CDR3 is 16 residues. CDR3 nucleotides: TGCGCCAGCAGCCAGACCCTTAGAGGGAAGGACACTGAAGCTTTCTTT. Protein product: CASSQTLRGKDTEAFF.